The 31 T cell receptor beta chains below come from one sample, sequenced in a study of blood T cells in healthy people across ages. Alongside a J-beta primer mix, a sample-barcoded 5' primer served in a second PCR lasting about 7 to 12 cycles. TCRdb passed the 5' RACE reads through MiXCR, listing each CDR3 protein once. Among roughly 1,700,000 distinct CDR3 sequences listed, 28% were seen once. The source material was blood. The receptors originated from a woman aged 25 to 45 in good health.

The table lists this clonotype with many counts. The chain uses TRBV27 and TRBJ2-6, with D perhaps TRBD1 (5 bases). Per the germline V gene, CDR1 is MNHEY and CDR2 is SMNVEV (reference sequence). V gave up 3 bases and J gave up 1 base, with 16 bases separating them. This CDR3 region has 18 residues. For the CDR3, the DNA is TGTGCCAGCAGTTTTCGTTCCAGGGTCGAGTCTGGGGCCAACGTCCTGACTTTC. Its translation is CASSFRSRVESGANVLTF.

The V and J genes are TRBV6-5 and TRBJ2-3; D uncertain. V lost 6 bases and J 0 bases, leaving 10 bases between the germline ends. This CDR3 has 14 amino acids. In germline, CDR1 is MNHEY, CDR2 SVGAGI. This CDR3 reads CASSQQSSTDTQYF. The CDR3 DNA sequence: TGTGCCAGCAGCCAGCAATCTAGCACAGATACGCAGTATTTT.

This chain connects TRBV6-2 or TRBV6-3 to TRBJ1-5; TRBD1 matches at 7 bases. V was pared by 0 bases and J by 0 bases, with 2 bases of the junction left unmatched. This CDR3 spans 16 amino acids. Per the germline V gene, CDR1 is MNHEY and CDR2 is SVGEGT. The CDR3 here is CASSYSTGDSNQPQHF. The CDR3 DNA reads TGTGCCAGCAGTTACTCAACAGGGGATAGCAATCAGCCCCAGCATTTT.

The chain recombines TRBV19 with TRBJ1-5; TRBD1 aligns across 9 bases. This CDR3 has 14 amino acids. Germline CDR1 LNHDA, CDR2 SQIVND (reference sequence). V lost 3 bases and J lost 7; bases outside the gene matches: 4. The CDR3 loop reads CASSMGQGYQPQHF. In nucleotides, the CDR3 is TGTGCCAGTAGTATGGGACAGGGATACCAGCCCCAGCATTTT.

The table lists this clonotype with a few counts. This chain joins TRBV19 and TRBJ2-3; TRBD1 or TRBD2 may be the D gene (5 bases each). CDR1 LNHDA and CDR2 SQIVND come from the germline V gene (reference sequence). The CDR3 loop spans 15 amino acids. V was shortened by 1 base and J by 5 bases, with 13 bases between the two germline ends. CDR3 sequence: CASSIGGTEGDTQYF. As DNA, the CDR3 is TGTGCCAGTAGTATAGGGGGCACCGAGGGAGATACGCAGTATTTT. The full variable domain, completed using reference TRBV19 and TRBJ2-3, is DGGITQSPKYLFRKEGQNVTLSCEQNLNHDAMYWYRQDPGQGLRLIYYSQIVNDFQKGDIAEGYSVSREKKESFPLTVTSAQKNPTAFYLCASSIGGTEGDTQYFGPGTRLTVL.

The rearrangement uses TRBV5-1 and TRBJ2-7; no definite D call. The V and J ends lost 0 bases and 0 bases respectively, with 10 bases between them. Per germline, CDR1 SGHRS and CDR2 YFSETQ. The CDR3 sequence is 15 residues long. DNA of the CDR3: TGCGCCAGCAGCTTGGGGGCGACTTTCTCCTACGAGCAGTACTTC. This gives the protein CASSLGATFSYEQYF.

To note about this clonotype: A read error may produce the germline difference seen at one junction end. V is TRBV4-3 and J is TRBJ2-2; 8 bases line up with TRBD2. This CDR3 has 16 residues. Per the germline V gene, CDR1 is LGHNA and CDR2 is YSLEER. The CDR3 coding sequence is TGCGCCAGCAGCCAAGAACTAGCGGCCAACACCGGGGAGCGGTTTTTT. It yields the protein CASSQELAANTGERFF.

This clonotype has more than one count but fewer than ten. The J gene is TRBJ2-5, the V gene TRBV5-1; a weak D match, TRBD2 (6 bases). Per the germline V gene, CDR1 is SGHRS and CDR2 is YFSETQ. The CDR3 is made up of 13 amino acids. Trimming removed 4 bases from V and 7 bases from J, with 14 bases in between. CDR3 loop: CASSPMLGGTQYF. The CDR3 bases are TGCGCCAGCAGCCCTATGCTGGGAGGGACCCAGTACTTC.

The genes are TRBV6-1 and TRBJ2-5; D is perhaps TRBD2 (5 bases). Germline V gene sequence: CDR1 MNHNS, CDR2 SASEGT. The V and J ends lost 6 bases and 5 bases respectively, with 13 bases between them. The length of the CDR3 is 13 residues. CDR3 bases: TGTGCCAGCAGCAACCCGGGGAGTGAGACCCAGTACTTC. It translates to CASSNPGSETQYF.

The CDR3 protein is CASSLRTGASSGANVLTF. The DNA of the CDR3 is TGTGCCAGCAGCTTAAGGACAGGGGCCAGCTCTGGGGCCAACGTCCTGACTTTC. This chain uses TRBV7-3 with TRBJ2-6, with 9 bases identical to TRBD1. J gave up 0 bases and V 1 base, and 4 bases lay outside the gene matches. This CDR3 has 18 residues. CDR1 is SGHTA and CDR2 is FQGTGA in the germline V gene.

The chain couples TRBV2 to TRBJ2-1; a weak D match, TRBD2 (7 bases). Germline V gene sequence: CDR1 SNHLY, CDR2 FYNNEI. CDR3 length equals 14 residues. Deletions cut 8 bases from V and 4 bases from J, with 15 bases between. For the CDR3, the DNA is TGTGCCAGCCCGGGGGGCGGGGAGTACAATGAGCAGTTCTTC. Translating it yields CASPGGGEYNEQFF.

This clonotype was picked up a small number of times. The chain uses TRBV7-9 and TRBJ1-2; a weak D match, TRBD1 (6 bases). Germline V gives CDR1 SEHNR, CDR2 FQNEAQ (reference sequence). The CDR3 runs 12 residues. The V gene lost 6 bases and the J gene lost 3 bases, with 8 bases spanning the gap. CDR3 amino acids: CASRRQDYGYTF. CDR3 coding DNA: TGTGCCAGCAGACGACAGGACTATGGCTACACCTTC.

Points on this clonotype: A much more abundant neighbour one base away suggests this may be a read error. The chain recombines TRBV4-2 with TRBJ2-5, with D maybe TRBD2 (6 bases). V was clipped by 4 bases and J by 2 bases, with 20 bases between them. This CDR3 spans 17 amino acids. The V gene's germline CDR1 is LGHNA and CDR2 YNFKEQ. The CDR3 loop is CASSRGTGVTLQETQYF. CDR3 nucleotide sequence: TGTGCCAGCAGCCGCGGGACTGGCGTGACTTTACAAGAGACCCAGTACTTC.

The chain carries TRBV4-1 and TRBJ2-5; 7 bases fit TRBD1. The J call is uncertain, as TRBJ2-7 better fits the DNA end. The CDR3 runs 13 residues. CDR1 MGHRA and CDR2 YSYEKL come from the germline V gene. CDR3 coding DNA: TGCGCCAGCAGCCAAGGACAGGGAGCCGAGCAGTACTTC. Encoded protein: CASSQGQGAEQYF.

The CDR3 here is CASSEVGGYGYTF. As DNA, the CDR3 is TGTGCCAGCAGTGAAGTGGGTGGCTATGGCTACACCTTC. The chain uses TRBV2 and TRBJ1-2, with D hard to call. Trimming pared 1 base from V and 4 bases from J, leaving 7 bases between. This CDR3 has 13 residues. The germline V gene has CDR1 SNHLY and CDR2 FYNNEI.

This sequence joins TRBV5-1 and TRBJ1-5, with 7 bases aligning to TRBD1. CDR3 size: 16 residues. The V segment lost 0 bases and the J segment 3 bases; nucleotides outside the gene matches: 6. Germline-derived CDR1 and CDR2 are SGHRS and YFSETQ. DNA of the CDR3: TGCGCCAGCAGCTTGGCCGGGGACAGTACCAATCAGCCCCAGCATTTT. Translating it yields CASSLAGDSTNQPQHF.

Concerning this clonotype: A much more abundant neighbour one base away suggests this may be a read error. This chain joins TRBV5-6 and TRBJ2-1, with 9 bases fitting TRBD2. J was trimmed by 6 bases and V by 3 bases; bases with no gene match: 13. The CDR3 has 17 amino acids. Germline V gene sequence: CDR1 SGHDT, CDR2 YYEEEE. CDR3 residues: CASSSGRAGGGGNEQFF. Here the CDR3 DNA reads TGTGCCAGCAGCTCGGGACGAGCGGGGGGAGGTGGCAATGAGCAGTTCTTC. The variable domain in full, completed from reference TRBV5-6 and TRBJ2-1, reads DAGVTQSPTHLIKTRGQQVTLRCSPKSGHDTVSWYQQALGQGPQFIFQYYEEEERQRGNFPDRFSGHQFPNYSSELNVNALLLGDSALYLCASSSGRAGGGGNEQFFGPGTRLTVL.

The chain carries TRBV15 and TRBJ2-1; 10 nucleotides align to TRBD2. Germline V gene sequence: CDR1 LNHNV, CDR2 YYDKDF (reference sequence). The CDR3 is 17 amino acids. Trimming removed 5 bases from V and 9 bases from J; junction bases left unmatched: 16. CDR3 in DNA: TGTGCCACCAGCCCCCTTGGGCTAGCGGGAGTATACGGTGAGCAGTTCTTC. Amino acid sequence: CATSPLGLAGVYGEQFF. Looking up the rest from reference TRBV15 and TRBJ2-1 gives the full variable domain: DAMVIQNPRYQVTQFGKPVTLSCSQTLNHNVMYWYQQKSSQAPKLLFHYYDKDFNNEADTPDNFQSRRPNTSFCFLDIRSPGLGDTAMYLCATSPLGLAGVYGEQFFGPGTRLTVL.

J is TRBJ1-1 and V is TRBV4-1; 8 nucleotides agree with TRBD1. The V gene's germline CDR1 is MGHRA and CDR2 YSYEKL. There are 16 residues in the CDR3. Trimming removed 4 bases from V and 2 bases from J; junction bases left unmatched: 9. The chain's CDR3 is CASSLLQGEGNTEAFF. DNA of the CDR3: TGCGCCAGCAGCCTATTACAGGGGGAGGGTAACACTGAAGCTTTCTTT.

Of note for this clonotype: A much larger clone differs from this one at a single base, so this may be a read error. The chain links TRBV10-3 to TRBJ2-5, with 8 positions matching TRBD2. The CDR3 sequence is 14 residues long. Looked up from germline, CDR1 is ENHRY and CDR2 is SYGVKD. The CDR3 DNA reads TGTACCATCAGTGAGTGGCGGGAGGCGGAGACCCAGTACTTC. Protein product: CTISEWREAETQYF.

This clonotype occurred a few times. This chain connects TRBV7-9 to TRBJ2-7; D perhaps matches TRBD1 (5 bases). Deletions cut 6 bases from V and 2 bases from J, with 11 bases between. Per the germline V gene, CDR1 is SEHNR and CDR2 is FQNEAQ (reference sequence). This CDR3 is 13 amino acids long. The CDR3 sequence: CASSMSGTYEQYF. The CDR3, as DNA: TGTGCCAGCAGTATGTCAGGGACCTACGAGCAGTACTTC.

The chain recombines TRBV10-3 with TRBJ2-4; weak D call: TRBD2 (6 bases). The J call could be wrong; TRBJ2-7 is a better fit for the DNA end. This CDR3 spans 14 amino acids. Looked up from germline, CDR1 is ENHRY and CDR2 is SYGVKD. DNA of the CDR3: TGTGCCATCAGTGGGGGAGGAGGGTCCCACGAGCAGTACTTC. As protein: CAISGGGGSHEQYF.

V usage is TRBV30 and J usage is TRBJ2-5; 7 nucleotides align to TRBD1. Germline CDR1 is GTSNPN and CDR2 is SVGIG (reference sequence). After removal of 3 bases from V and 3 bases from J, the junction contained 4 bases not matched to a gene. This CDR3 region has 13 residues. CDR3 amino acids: CAWSSGTEETQYF. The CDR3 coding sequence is TGTGCCTGGAGCTCCGGGACAGAAGAGACCCAGTACTTC.

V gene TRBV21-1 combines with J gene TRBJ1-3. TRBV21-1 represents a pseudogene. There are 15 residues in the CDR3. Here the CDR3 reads CASSGPTDSGNTIYF. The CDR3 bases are TGTGCCAGCAGCGGGCCGACAGACTCTGGAAACACCATATATTTT.

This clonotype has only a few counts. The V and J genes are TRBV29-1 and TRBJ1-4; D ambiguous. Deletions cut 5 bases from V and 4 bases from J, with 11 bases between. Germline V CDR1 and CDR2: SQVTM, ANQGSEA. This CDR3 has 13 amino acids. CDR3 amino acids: CSVLADFNEKLFF. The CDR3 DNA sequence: TGCAGCGTTCTTGCAGATTTTAATGAAAAACTGTTTTTT.

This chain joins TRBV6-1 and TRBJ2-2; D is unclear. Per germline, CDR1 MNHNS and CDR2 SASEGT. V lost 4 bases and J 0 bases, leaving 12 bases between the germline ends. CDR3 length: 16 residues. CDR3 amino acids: CASSAVARPNTGELFF. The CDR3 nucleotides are TGTGCCAGCAGTGCCGTGGCCAGGCCGAACACCGGGGAGCTGTTTTTT.

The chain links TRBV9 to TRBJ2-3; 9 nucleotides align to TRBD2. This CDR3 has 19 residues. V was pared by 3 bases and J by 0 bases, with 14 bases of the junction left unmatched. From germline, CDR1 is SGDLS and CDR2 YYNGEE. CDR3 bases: TGTGCCAGCAGCGCTCCAACAAGACGTACTAGCGGGAGCACAGATACGCAGTATTTT. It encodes CASSAPTRRTSGSTDTQYF.

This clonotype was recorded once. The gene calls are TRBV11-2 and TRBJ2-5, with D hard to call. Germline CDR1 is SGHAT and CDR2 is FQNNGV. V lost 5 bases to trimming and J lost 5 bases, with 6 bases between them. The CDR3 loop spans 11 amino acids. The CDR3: CASSNWETQYF. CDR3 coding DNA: TGTGCCAGCAGCAACTGGGAGACCCAGTACTTC.

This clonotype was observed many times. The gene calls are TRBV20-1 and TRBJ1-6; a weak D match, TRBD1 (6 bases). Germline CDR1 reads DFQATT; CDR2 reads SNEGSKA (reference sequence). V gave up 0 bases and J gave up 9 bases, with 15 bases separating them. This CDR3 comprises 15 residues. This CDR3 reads CSARDGIAGVSPLHF. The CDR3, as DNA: TGCAGTGCTAGAGATGGGATTGCAGGGGTTTCACCCCTCCACTTT.

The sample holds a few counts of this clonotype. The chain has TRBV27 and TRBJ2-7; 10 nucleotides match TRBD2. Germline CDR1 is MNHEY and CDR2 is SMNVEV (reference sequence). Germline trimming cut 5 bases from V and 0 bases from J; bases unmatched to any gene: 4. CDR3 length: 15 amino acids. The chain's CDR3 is CASSMTSGFSYEQYF. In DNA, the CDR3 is TGTGCCAGCAGTATGACTAGCGGGTTCTCCTACGAGCAGTACTTC.

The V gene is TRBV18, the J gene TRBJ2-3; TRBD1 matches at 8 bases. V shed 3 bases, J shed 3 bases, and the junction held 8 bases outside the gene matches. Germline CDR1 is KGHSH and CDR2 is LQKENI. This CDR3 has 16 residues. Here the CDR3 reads CASSPNRQGWTDTQYF. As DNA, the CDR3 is TGTGCCAGCTCACCCAACCGACAGGGGTGGACAGATACGCAGTATTTT.